The clone carrying this TCR beta chain was counted at least ten times. Its antigen is unidentified. The CDR3 loop spans 15 amino acids. CDR1 and CDR2 from the germline V gene are SGHTA and FQGTGA. Trimming at V came to 5 bases and at J to 2 bases, leaving 7 bases not matched to a gene. This entry is derived from a study of T cells in Graves' hyperthyroidism and ophthalmopathy. Clinical Activity Scores of at least 3, NOSPECS grades of at least 4 and durations under 3 months characterized ophthalmopathy patients. Clinicians diagnosed patients from clinical symptoms, serum thyroxine and TRAb, thyroid ultrasound and orbital computed tomography. Study-level results: The authors' 13 V-J model separated ophthalmopathy from stable hyperthyroidism.

TCR beta CDR3 sequences were amplified from RNA transcripts. RT-PCR in the first round (using the HTBI primer set) targeted the TCR CDR3. TCRdb re-analysed the multiplex PCR reads in MiXCR, keeping a single row per CDR3 protein. The table records around 600,000 distinct CDR3 sequences, 13% to 15% of them present only once. Sample: blood. This chain links TRBV7-3 with TRBJ2-3, with TRBD1 matching over 7 bases. This clonotype originated in a woman younger than 35 with Graves' ophthalmopathy. For the CDR3, the DNA is TGTGCCAGCAGCCGCCAGACAGGGACCACAGATACGCAGTATTTT. Translated: CASSRQTGTTDTQYF.